This entry features one T cell receptor (beta chain) sequence. The sample belongs to a study of blood T cells in healthy people across ages. Then a second PCR, running about 6 to 12 cycles, was carried out with a sample-barcoded 5' primer and a J-beta primer mix. The study obtained at least 2.5 million CDR3-containing paired-end reads from every sample. TCRdb used MiXCR to reprocess the 5' RACE reads, holding one entry per CDR3 protein. Among over 500,000 distinct CDR3 sequences listed, approximately 52% were seen once. Per germline, CDR1 SGHTA and CDR2 FQGNSA. The CDR3 has 17 amino acids. V was clipped by 1 base and J by 9 bases; unmatched bases: 12.

This sequence was found in an elderly woman in good health. Sequenced material: blood. This chain joins TRBV7-2 and TRBJ2-2; 9 positions match TRBD1. The CDR3 DNA reads as TGTGCCAGCAGCTTAGGGGTACGCGGGACAGGGCTCCGGGAGCTGTTTTTT. The encoded protein is CASSLGVRGTGLRELFF.